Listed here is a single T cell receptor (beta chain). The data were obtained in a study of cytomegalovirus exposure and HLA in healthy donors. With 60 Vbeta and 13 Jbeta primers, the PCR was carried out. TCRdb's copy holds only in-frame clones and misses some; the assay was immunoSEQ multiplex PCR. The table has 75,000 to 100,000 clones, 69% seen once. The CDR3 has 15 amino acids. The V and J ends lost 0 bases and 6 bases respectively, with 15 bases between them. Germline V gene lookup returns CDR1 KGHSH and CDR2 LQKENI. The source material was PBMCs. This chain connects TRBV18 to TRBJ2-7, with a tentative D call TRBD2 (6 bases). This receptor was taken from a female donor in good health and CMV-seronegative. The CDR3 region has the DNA TGTGCCAGCTCACCACCTGGGACTCCCGAGGGCGAGCAGTACTTC. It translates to CASSPPGTPEGEQYF.